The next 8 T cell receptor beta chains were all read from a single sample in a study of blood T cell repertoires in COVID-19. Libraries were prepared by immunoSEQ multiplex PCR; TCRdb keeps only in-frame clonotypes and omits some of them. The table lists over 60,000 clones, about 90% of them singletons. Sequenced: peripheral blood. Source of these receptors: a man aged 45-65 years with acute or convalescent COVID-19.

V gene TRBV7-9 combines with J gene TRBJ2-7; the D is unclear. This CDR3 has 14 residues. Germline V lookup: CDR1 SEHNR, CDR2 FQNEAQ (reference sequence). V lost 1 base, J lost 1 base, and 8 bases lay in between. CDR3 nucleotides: TGTGCCAGCAGCTTAGGGTCCGGTTCCTACGAGCAGTACTTC. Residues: CASSLGSGSYEQYF.

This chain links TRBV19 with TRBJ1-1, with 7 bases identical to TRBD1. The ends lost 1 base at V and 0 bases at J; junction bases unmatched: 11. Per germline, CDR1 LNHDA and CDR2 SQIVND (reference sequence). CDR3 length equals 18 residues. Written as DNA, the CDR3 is TGTGCCAGTAGTATAGTAGGGCGGACAGGTCCCTTGAACACTGAAGCTTTCTTT. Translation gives CASSIVGRTGPLNTEAFF. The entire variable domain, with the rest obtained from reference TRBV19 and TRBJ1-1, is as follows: DGGITQSPKYLFRKEGQNVTLSCEQNLNHDAMYWYRQDPGQGLRLIYYSQIVNDFQKGDIAEGYSVSREKKESFPLTVTSAQKNPTAFYLCASSIVGRTGPLNTEAFFGQGTRLTVV.

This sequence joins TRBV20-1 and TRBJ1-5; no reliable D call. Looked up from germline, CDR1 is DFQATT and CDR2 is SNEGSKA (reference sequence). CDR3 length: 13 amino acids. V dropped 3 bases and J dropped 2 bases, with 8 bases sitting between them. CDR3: CSASHGGNQPQHF. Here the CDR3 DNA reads TGCAGTGCTAGTCACGGGGGCAATCAGCCCCAGCATTTT.

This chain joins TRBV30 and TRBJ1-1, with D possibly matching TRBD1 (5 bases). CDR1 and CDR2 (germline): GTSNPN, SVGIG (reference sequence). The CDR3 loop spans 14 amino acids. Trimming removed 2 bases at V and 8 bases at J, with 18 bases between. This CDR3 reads CAWSPDRGFAEAFF. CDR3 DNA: TGTGCCTGGAGTCCGGATCGGGGGTTCGCGGAAGCTTTCTTT.

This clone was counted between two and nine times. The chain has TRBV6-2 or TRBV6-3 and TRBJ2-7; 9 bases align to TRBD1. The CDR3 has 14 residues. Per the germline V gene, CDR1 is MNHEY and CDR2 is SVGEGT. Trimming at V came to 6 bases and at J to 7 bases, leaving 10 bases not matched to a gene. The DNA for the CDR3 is TGTGCCAGCAGCTGGGGACAGGGTCTAGGGGAGCAGTACTTC. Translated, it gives CASSWGQGLGEQYF.

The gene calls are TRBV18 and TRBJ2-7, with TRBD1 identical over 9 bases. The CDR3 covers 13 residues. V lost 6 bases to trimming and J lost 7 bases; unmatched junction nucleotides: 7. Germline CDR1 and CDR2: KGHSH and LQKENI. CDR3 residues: CASSRTGAGEQYF. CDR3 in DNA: TGTGCCAGCTCGAGGACAGGGGCGGGAGAGCAGTACTTC. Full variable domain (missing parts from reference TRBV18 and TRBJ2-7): NAGVMQNPRHLVRRRGQEARLRCSPMKGHSHVYWYRQLPEEGLKFMVYLQKENIIDESGMPKERFSAEFPKEGPSILRIQQVVRGDSAAYFCASSRTGAGEQYFGPGTRLTVT.

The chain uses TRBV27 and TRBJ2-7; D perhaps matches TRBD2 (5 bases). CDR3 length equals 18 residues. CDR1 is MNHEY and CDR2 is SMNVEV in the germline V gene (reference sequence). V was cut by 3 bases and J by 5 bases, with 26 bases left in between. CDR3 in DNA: TGTGCCAGCAGTTTCCCTAGCCCCGTCCGGGGTGACATCCACGAGCAGTACTTC. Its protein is CASSFPSPVRGDIHEQYF.

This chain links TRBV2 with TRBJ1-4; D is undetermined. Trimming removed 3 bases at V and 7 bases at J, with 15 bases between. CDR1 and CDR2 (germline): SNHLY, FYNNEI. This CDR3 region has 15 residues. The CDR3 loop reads CASSDFGRPPEKLFF. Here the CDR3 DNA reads TGTGCCAGCAGTGATTTCGGCAGGCCCCCTGAAAAACTGTTTTTT.